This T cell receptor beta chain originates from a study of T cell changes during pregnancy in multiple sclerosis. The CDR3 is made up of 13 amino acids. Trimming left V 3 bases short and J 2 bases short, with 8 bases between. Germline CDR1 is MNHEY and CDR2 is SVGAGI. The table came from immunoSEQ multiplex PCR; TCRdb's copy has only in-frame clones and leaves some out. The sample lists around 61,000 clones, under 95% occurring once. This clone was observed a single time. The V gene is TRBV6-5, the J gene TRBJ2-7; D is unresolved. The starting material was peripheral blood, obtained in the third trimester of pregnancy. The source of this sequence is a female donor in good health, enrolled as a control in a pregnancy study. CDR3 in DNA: TGTGCCAGCAGTTATCCAGGAACCTACGAGCAGTACTTC. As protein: CASSYPGTYEQYF.